This TCR beta chain appears in the sequencing data of a study of blood T cell repertoires in COVID-19. Across the study: Acute and convalescent COVID-19 samples came from the United States, Italy and Spain. The analysed material was cDNA or gDNA that came from T cells, B-cell-depleted T cells, or PBMCs.

The V gene's germline CDR1 is SGHRS and CDR2 YFSETQ. V gave up 4 bases and J gave up 7 bases; unmatched junction bases: 12. CDR3 length equals 15 residues. Methods used by the authors: Reference gene primer amplification yielded estimated nucleated cell counts. The assay was immunoSEQ multiplex PCR, and TCRdb's table has in-frame clones only and misses some. The V and J calls and the clone size are those of that table, but D and trimming were determined from the DNA. Among 250,000 or so clones listed, around 90% were seen once. The TCR was taken from a human donor in a cohort exposed to, infected with or recovered from COVID-19 (not recorded which). The donor label of this sample is uncertain. Sequenced material: PBMCs or T cells enriched from blood (not recorded which). J is TRBJ2-7 and V is TRBV5-1; 9 nucleotides line up with TRBD2. The DNA of the CDR3 is TGCGCCAGCAGCCCCGGACTAGCGAGAGTCGAAGAGCAGTACTTC. It specifies CASSPGLARVEEQYF.